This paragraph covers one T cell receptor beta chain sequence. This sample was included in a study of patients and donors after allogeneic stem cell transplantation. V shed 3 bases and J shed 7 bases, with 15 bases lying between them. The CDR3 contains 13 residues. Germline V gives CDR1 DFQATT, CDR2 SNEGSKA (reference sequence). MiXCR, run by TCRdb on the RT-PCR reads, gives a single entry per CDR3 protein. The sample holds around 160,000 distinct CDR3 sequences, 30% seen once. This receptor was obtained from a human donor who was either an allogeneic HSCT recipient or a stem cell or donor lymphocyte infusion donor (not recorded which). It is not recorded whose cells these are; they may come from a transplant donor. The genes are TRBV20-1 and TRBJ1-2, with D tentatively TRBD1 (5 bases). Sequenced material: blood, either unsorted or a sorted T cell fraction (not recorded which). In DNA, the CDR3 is TGCAGTGCTAGCAATAGGGGCGCACGTGGCTACACCTTC. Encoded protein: CSASNRGARGYTF.